This is a list of T cell receptor beta chains from one sample in a study of blood T cell repertoires in COVID-19. Using immunoSEQ multiplex PCR, the repertoire was profiled, and TCRdb retains in-frame clones only, with some absent. The profile covers about 120,000 clones, with 90% appearing a single time and 3.8% taken by the ten largest. The sample was peripheral blood. Every receptor here comes from a woman aged 55-69 years with COVID-19, enrolled during active disease. The CDR3 runs from the conserved cysteine through the conserved F or W. A D gene is named only where the DNA matches it firmly. Size values are once, few and many counts, or a class for expanded clones, and some rows have none.

d_gene	v_gene	abundance	j_gene	CDR3nt	CDR3aa
.	TRBV10-3	once	TRBJ1-2	TGTGCCATCAGTGTGGGCGACGCTAACTATGGCTACACCTTC	CAISVGDANYGYTF
.	TRBV2	.	TRBJ1-5	TGTGCCAGCAGGCAGCAGACAAATCCTAATCAGCCCCAGCATTTT	CASRQQTNPNQPQHF
.	TRBV2	.	TRBJ1-1	TGTGCCAGCAGTTGGGCCGAGAACACTGAAGCTTTCTTT	CASSWAENTEAFF
TRBD2	TRBV6-5	.	TRBJ2-5	TGTGCCAGCAGTACGCAAGCGGGGGGGGTGAAGACCCAGTACTTC	CASSTQAGGVKTQYF
TRBD2	TRBV6-6	.	TRBJ2-2	TGTGCCAGCAGTGGATCAGCGGGGGGGCTTGACACCGGGGAGCTGTTTTTT	CASSGSAGGLDTGELFF
.	TRBV20-1	once	TRBJ1-1	TGCAGTGCTAGTCTCCCCCCCGGGACAAACAACGAAGCTTTCTTT	CSASLPPGTNNEAFF
.	TRBV2	.	TRBJ2-4	TGTGCCAGCAGGGGCGCAGAAAACATTCAGTACTTC	CASRGAENIQYF
.	TRBV20-1	.	TRBJ2-3	TGCAGTGCTAGTCGAGGGGACTTGTCCACAGATACGCAGTATTTT	CSASRGDLSTDTQYF
.	TRBV5-1	.	TRBJ1-6	TGCGCCAGCAGCACAGGACGGCCGGACTCACCCCTCCACTTT	CASSTGRPDSPLHF
.	TRBV14	.	TRBJ1-6	TGTGCCAGCAGCCAAGAAACAGATTATTCACCCCTCCACTTT	CASSQETDYSPLHF
.	TRBV6-2/TRBV6-3	.	TRBJ1-6	TGTGCCAGCAGCCCGGACAGAGGGTCGCCTAATTCACCCCTCCACTTT	CASSPDRGSPNSPLHF
.	TRBV2	.	TRBJ1-2	TGTGCCAGCAGCGAACGGGGGGCTGGCTATGGCTACACCTTC	CASSERGAGYGYTF
.	TRBV7-9	few	TRBJ1-1	TGTGCCAGCAGCTTAGACAGGCAGACCACTTTT	CASSLDRQTTF
.	TRBV7-2	.	TRBJ1-5	TGTGCCAGCAGCTTAGTTGTAGGCAATCAGCCCCAGCATTTT	CASSLVVGNQPQHF
TRBD1	TRBV6-5	.	TRBJ1-2	TGTGCCAGCAGTAACAGGGGGCTAGCTAACTATGGCTACACCTTC	CASSNRGLANYGYTF
TRBD1	TRBV7-9	.	TRBJ1-1	TGTGCCAGCAGGTCCGGGACAGGGAACACTGAAGCTTTCTTT	CASRSGTGNTEAFF
.	TRBV5-4	.	TRBJ2-3	TGTGCCAGCAGCCGCGGTATGAGATTAGCCCCAAGCACAGATACGCAGTATTTT	CASSRGMRLAPSTDTQYF
.	TRBV7-2	.	TRBJ1-1	TGTGCCAGCAGCCGGACTGCCCTTGGGGAGGAAGCTTTCTTT	CASSRTALGEEAFF
TRBD1	TRBV5-5	.	TRBJ1-2	TGTGCCAGCAGACCCGGGACAGGGGTTTCTCTCGATGGCTACACCTTC	CASRPGTGVSLDGYTF
TRBD2	TRBV5-4	.	TRBJ2-3	TGTGCCAGCAGGTCGTGGTTAGCGGGGGGTACGCAGTATTTT	CASRSWLAGGTQYF
TRBD1	TRBV19	few	TRBJ2-1	TGTGCCAGTAGTATAGATAGCCTCTCGTGGGACAGAAACTACAATGAGCAGTTCTTC	CASSIDSLSWDRNYNEQFF
.	TRBV3-1/TRBV3-2	.	TRBJ1-1	TGTGCCAGCAGCCAAAAAGGGGTGAACACTGAAGCTTTCTTT	CASSQKGVNTEAFF
TRBD1	TRBV5-1	.	TRBJ1-1	TGCGCCAGCTCGAGGGGGACAGGGGCGCCTTTGAACACTGAAGCTTTCTTT	CASSRGTGAPLNTEAFF
.	TRBV5-8	.	TRBJ1-5	TGTGCCAGCAGCTTGGTTCGGCCCCAGCATTTT	CASSLVRPQHF
.	TRBV18	.	TRBJ1-2	TGTGCCAGCTCACCACTCCAGCAGGCCGCTGCTTATGGCTACACCTTC	CASSPLQQAAAYGYTF
.	TRBV5-4	.	TRBJ1-2	TGTGCCAGCAGCTTGGTTCGGGGGGAGATTAACTATGGCTACACCTTC	CASSLVRGEINYGYTF
.	TRBV10-3	.	TRBJ2-1	TGTGCCATCAGGGGAGGCCCCTCCTACAATGAGCAGTTCTTC	CAIRGGPSYNEQFF
TRBD1	TRBV5-4	.	TRBJ2-7	TGTGCCAGCAGCACCGGACAGGGCTACGAGCAGTACTTC	CASSTGQGYEQYF
TRBD2	TRBV30	.	TRBJ2-1	TGTGCCTGGAGTACCTCCGGGACTAGCCCCGGGCAGTTCTTC	CAWSTSGTSPGQFF
TRBD1	TRBV6-4	.	TRBJ2-1	TGTGCCAGCAGTACCGGGACAGGGGGCTGGAATGAGCAGTTCTTC	CASSTGTGGWNEQFF
.	TRBV11-2	.	TRBJ1-1	TGTGCCAGCAGCTTAGTCCGGTGGAGGACTGAAGCTTTCTTT	CASSLVRWRTEAFF
.	TRBV19	.	TRBJ2-7	TGTGCCAGTAGTATCCGGGGCTACGAGCAGTACTTC	CASSIRGYEQYF
TRBD1	TRBV6-1	.	TRBJ1-5	TGTGCCAGCAGTGAAGCGAGCTGGGGACAGGGGGTTTCTCAGCCCCAGCATTTT	CASSEASWGQGVSQPQHF
.	TRBV11-3	once	TRBJ2-3	TGTGCCAGCAGCTTAGGACAGATTCAGGATACGCAGTATTTT	CASSLGQIQDTQYF
.	TRBV30	.	TRBJ1-6	TGTGCCTGGAGGGATCAGGGGATTTCACCCCTCCACTTT	CAWRDQGISPLHF
.	TRBV7-3	.	TRBJ2-5	TGTGCCAGCAGCTTAACCCCCGGTGAGACCCAGTACTTC	CASSLTPGETQYF
.	TRBV18	.	TRBJ2-7	TGTGCCAGCTCACCGCCCAGAAATCCCTACGAGCAGTACTTC	CASSPPRNPYEQYF
.	TRBV7-2	.	TRBJ1-3	TGTGCCAGCAGCCTGGGCCGCTACTCTGGAAACACCATATATTTT	CASSLGRYSGNTIYF
TRBD1	TRBV5-8	once	TRBJ2-3	TGTGCCAGCAGCAGCGACAGGGAAGATACGCAGTATTTT	CASSSDREDTQYF
.	TRBV7-6	once	TRBJ1-1	TGTGCCAGCAGCTTAGTAATTTTTGGAGGGACTGAAGCTTTCTTT	CASSLVIFGGTEAFF
.	TRBV5-1	.	TRBJ1-2	TGCGCCAGCAGCTTGGTACAGGGAAGGGGTGGCTACACCTTC	CASSLVQGRGGYTF
.	TRBV12-3/TRBV12-4	once	TRBJ1-5	TGTGCCAGCAGTCCCCAGGGAAATCAGCCCCAGCATTTT	CASSPQGNQPQHF
.	TRBV10-3	.	TRBJ2-3	TGTGCCATCAGTGGTCAGGCGCGTTTCAGCACAGATACGCAGTATTTT	CAISGQARFSTDTQYF
.	TRBV18	.	TRBJ1-2	TGTGCCAGCTCACCAAGTGAGGACTATGGCTACACCTTC	CASSPSEDYGYTF
TRBD2	TRBV2	.	TRBJ2-7	TGTGCCAGCAGGAGGACTAGCGGGGTACCCTACGAGCAGTACTTC	CASRRTSGVPYEQYF
TRBD1	TRBV7-9	.	TRBJ1-6	TGTGCCAGCAGCCCGCCAGGACAGGGAGGCTCGGGTTCACCCCTCCACTTT	CASSPPGQGGSGSPLHF
TRBD1	TRBV3-1/TRBV3-2	once	TRBJ1-1	TGTGCCAGCAGCCCCCTCCGGGGAACAGGGGCTGAAGCTTTCTTT	CASSPLRGTGAEAFF
TRBD2	TRBV3-1/TRBV3-2	.	TRBJ2-1	TGTGCCAGCAGCCTAGGACTAGCGGGGGGCAATGAGCAGTTCTTC	CASSLGLAGGNEQFF
TRBD2	TRBV6-5	.	TRBJ2-1	TGTGCCAGCAGTTACTCGGGCGGGGGTTCGAATGAGCAGTTCTTC	CASSYSGGGSNEQFF
TRBD1	TRBV3-1/TRBV3-2	.	TRBJ2-5	TGTGCCAGCAGCGGGACAGGGGGAGGTGAGACCCAGTACTTC	CASSGTGGGETQYF
TRBD1	TRBV7-9	.	TRBJ2-5	TGTGCCAGCAGCTCCACGATCTGGGACAGGGGGCCGGTTGAGACCCAGTACTTC	CASSSTIWDRGPVETQYF
.	TRBV7-9	.	TRBJ2-1	TGTGCCAGCAGCTTGTCAGGGAATGAGCAGTTCTTC	CASSLSGNEQFF
TRBD1	TRBV19	.	TRBJ1-2	TGTGCCAGTAGTAATGACAGGGACTACTATGGCTACACCTTC	CASSNDRDYYGYTF